This TCR beta chain was found in a study of cytomegalovirus exposure and HLA in healthy donors. The study's findings and limits: At a 0.05 false discovery rate, a later analysis found around 17,000 TCR beta sequences to be associated with HLA alleles. Roughly uniform sequencing depth across donors was assumed, possibly incorrectly. The authors excluded some V segments, including TRBV6-2 and TRBV6-3, as indistinguishable.

The CDR3 contains 16 residues. Per the germline V gene, CDR1 is LGHNA and CDR2 is YSLEER. After removal of 0 bases from V and 3 bases from J, the junction contained 5 bases not matched to a gene. PCR was performed using 60 Vbeta and 13 Jbeta primers. Clones were sequenced by immunoSEQ multiplex PCR, and TCRdb holds only the in-frame ones, with some missing. The sample holds roughly 200,000 clones, about 80% seen once. Notes on this clone: As yet, its antigen is unknown.

This receptor was taken from a woman aged 25 to 39 in good health and CMV-seropositive. The chain links TRBV4-3 to TRBJ2-7, with TRBD1 identical over 10 bases. Material for sequencing was PBMCs. The CDR3 DNA reads TGCGCCAGCAGCCAAGACAGACAGGGGGCGAACTACGAGCAGTACTTC. It translates to CASSQDRQGANYEQYF.